A selection of T cell receptor beta chains follows, all from one sample in a study of T cells in Graves' hyperthyroidism and ophthalmopathy. TCRdb called the multiplex PCR reads again in MiXCR, with one record for every CDR3 protein. The table includes under 400,000 distinct CDR3 sequences, roughly 18% detected once. Sequenced material: blood. These receptors all come from a woman in her fifties or sixties with Graves' hyperthyroidism. The CDR3 runs from the conserved cysteine through the conserved F or W. D genes are given only for firm matches. Clone size is not always given. Where it is, it says once, few, many or a class for expanded clones.

TRBV7-9	few	TRBJ1-2	TRBD1	TGTGCCAGCAGCCAAAACGGACAGGGGATCAATCATGGCTACACCTTC	CASSQNGQGINHGYTF
TRBV11-2	few	TRBJ2-2	-	TGTGCCAGCAGCGCTTCTGGGTCCGGGGAGCTGTTTTTT	CASSASGSGELFF
TRBV20-1	few	TRBJ1-1	TRBD1	TGCAGTGCTCGCCCATTAACAGGGGTTAGGTACACTGAAGCTTTCTTT	CSARPLTGVRYTEAFF
TRBV20-1	-	TRBJ1-1	-	TGCAGTGCTAGGCGAGACAGATACACTGAAGCTTTCTTT	CSARRDRYTEAFF
TRBV3-1	many	TRBJ2-1	-	TGTGCCAGCAGCCAATGGAACACGTACAATGAGCAGTTCTTC	CASSQWNTYNEQFF
TRBV3-1	many	TRBJ1-1	TRBD1	TGTGCCAGCAGCCGAGGGACAGGGGGCTCGGGCACTGAAGCTTTCTTT	CASSRGTGGSGTEAFF
TRBV6-2/TRBV6-3	few	TRBJ1-2	-	TGTGCCAGCAGTTACGCCCACTATGGCTACACCTTC	CASSYAHYGYTF
TRBV3-1	many	TRBJ1-4	-	TGTGCCAGCAGCCAAGATCGGGCGCCGGGGGAAAAACTGTTTTTT	CASSQDRAPGEKLFF
TRBV6-1	few	TRBJ2-1	TRBD1	TGTGCCAGCAGTGAAGGACAGGGGTTCAATGAGCAGTTCTTC	CASSEGQGFNEQFF
TRBV19	-	TRBJ2-1	-	TGTGCCAGTAGTATACGGACTATAGAAAGCTCCTACAATGAGCAGTTCTTC	CASSIRTIESSYNEQFF
TRBV5-1	-	TRBJ2-5	TRBD2	TGCGCCAGCCGAAGAAGCGGGACGAGCGGGGAGACCCAGTACTTC	CASRRSGTSGETQYF
TRBV7-2	few	TRBJ1-2	TRBD1	TGTGCCAGCAGCCCGGAGACCGGGACAGGGGGTTCGGCCTTC	CASSPETGTGGSAF
TRBV7-9	-	TRBJ1-6	-	TGTGCCAGCAGCCCCCCGGGCAGGGTCGTTGGAGCACCCCTCCACTTT	CASSPPGRVVGAPLHF
TRBV11-2	-	TRBJ2-7	-	TGTGCCAGCAGCTTAGTGGACGGTCAAGAGCAGTACTTC	CASSLVDGQEQYF
TRBV20-1	-	TRBJ1-1	-	TGCAGTGTAGGGGATTACACTGAAGCTTTCTTT	CSVGDYTEAFF
TRBV5-5	few	TRBJ2-6	-	TGTGCCAGCAGCTTGGAAGGGGGGATCTCTGGGGCCAACGTCCTGACTTTC	CASSLEGGISGANVLTF
TRBV24-1	few	TRBJ1-2	-	TGTGCCACCAGTGATTCGGGGACGAACGGGGGCTACACCTTC	CATSDSGTNGGYTF
TRBV19	-	TRBJ1-1	-	TGTGCCAGTAGTACTTCAGTGGTCAGTGAAGCTTTCTTT	CASSTSVVSEAFF
TRBV5-1	-	TRBJ2-5	TRBD1	TGCGCCAGCAGCTCCGGGACAGGGGGAGAGACCCAGTACTTC	CASSSGTGGETQYF
TRBV6-1	-	TRBJ1-1	-	TGTGCCAGCGGTTATCAGGCGAACACTGAAGCTTTCTTT	CASGYQANTEAFF
TRBV6-2/TRBV6-3	few	TRBJ1-2	TRBD1	TGTGCCAGCAGTCCCCAAGACAGGGTCTATGGCTACACCTTC	CASSPQDRVYGYTF
TRBV4-1	many	TRBJ2-5	-	TGCGCCAGCAGCCAGATTCAGGGTTTAGAGACCCAGTACTTC	CASSQIQGLETQYF
TRBV7-6	-	TRBJ2-7	-	TGTGCCAGCAGCTTATCGGGGGACACCTCAGGTGGGCAGTACTTC	CASSLSGDTSGGQYF
TRBV6-5	-	TRBJ2-5	TRBD2	TGTGCCAGCAGTTTGCGGGGGACTAGCGGGGGGCAAGAGACCCAGTACTTC	CASSLRGTSGGQETQYF
TRBV7-2	many	TRBJ1-3	-	TGTGCCAGCAACCGTGGGGGTGGACTCCGCTCTGGAAACACCATATATTTT	CASNRGGGLRSGNTIYF